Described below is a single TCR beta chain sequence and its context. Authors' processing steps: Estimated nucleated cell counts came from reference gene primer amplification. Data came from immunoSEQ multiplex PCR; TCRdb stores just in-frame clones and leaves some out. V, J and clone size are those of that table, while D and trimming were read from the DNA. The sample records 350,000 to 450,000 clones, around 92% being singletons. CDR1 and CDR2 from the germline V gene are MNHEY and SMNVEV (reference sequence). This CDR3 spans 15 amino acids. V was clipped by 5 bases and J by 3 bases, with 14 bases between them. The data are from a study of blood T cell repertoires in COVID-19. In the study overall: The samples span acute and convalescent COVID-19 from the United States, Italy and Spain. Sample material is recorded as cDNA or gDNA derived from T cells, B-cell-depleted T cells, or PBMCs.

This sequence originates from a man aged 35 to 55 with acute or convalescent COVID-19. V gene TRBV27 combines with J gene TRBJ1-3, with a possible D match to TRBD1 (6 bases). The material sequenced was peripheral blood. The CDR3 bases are TGTGCCAGCAGTCATAACAGGGCCGGTGGAAACACCATATATTTT. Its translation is CASSHNRAGGNTIYF.